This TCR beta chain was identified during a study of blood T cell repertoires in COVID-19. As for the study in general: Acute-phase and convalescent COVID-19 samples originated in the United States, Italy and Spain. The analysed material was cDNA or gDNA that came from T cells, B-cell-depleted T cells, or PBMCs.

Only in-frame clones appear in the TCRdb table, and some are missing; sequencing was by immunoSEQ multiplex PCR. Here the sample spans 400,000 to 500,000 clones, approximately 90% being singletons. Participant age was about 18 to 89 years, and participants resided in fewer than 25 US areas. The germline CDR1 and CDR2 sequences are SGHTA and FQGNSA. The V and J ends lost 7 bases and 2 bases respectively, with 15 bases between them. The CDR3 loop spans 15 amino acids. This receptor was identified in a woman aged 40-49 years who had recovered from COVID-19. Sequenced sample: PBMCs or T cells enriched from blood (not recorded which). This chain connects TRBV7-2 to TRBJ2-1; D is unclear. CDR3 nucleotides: TGTGCCAGCACTCCCAGTTCAGGTACCTACAATGAGCAGTTCTTC. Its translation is CASTPSSGTYNEQFF.